Below are 22 T cell receptor beta chains sequenced from a single sample in a study of shared clonotypes between healthy human individuals. Sequencing used immunoSEQ multiplex PCR; TCRdb keeps in-frame clones, though not all of them. The repertoire holds fewer than 400,000 clones, with under 80% as singletons. The sequencing input was memory CD4+ T cells sorted from blood. Subset of the sample: CD45RA-negative fraction. Receptors originate from a man aged 25 to 40 in good health.

V gene TRBV7-2 combines with J gene TRBJ1-3; no clear D. V was shortened by 5 bases and J by 2 bases, with 13 bases between the two germline ends. The CDR3 has 15 residues. CDR1 is SGHTA, CDR2 FQGNSA, per germline. The CDR3 coding sequence is TGTGCCAGCAGCCCGGACGCTTGGACTGGAAACACCATATATTTT. It is translated as CASSPDAWTGNTIYF.

This sequence joins TRBV25-1 and TRBJ2-1, with a tentative D call TRBD2 (6 bases). CDR1 and CDR2 (germline): MGHDK, SYGVNS. This CDR3 spans 18 amino acids. Trimming shortened V by 3 bases and J by 2 bases, and 20 bases separated the two germline ends. CDR3 sequence reads: CASSDPAGLPVPYNEQFF. The CDR3 bases are TGTGCCAGCAGTGATCCCGCGGGACTTCCAGTCCCCTACAATGAGCAGTTCTTC.

J is TRBJ2-1 and V is TRBV11-1; D may be TRBD2 (6 bases). The length of the CDR3 is 16 residues. Trimming took off 4 bases at V and 6 bases at J, with 19 bases between the two ends. Looked up from germline, CDR1 is SGHAT and CDR2 is FQDESV (reference sequence). CDR3 bases: TGTGCCAGCAGCTCCCGAGGCAGTAGCGGTCTCAATGAGCAGTTCTTC. Protein product: CASSSRGSSGLNEQFF.

The genes are TRBV5-6 and TRBJ2-7; TRBD1 matches 7 bases. The CDR3 runs to 15 residues. The germline gives CDR1 SGHDT, CDR2 YYEEEE. Trimming at V came to 6 bases and at J to 7 bases, leaving 16 bases not matched to a gene. CDR3: CASTGSDRVLGEQYF. In nucleotides, the CDR3 is TGTGCCAGCACTGGGTCCGACAGGGTCCTTGGAGAGCAGTACTTC. The variable domain in full, completed from reference TRBV5-6 and TRBJ2-7, reads DAGVTQSPTHLIKTRGQQVTLRCSPKSGHDTVSWYQQALGQGPQFIFQYYEEEERQRGNFPDRFSGHQFPNYSSELNVNALLLGDSALYLCASTGSDRVLGEQYFGPGTRLTVT.

This clone occurred once. DNA of the CDR3: TGTGCCAGCAGACAAAACCGGGACATCTCCTACAATGAGCAGTTCTTC. Encoded protein: CASRQNRDISYNEQFF. The chain is built from TRBV27 and TRBJ2-1, with D perhaps TRBD1 (6 bases). Germline CDR1 and CDR2: MNHEY and SMNVEV (reference sequence). There are 16 residues in the CDR3. Between the trimmed V and J ends, which lost 6 bases and 0 bases, there was a span of 15 bases.

The rearrangement joins TRBV27 to TRBJ1-2; tentative D call: TRBD1 (5 bases). Germline V lookup: CDR1 MNHEY, CDR2 SMNVEV (reference sequence). The CDR3 sequence is 13 residues long. The germline V and J ends were trimmed by 3 bases and 4 bases, with 9 bases remaining between them. For the CDR3, the DNA is TGTGCCAGCAGTTTCAGAGACAGCTATGGCTACACCTTC. This translates into CASSFRDSYGYTF.

This clone was found a few times. CDR3 bases: TGTGCCAGCAGAGCTCGGGACAGCAAACTTTCTTTCTCCTACGAGCAGTACTTC. The encoded protein is CASRARDSKLSFSYEQYF. The chain links TRBV6-4 to TRBJ2-7, with TRBD1 identical over 7 bases. The V and J ends lost 6 bases and 0 bases, in that order; junction bases with no gene match: 17. This CDR3 is 18 amino acids long. The germline CDR1 and CDR2 sequences are MRHNA and SNTAGT.

The genes are TRBV7-9 and TRBJ2-7; tentative D call: TRBD1 (6 bases). Trimming shortened V by 5 bases and J by 3 bases, and 14 bases separated the two germline ends. Germline V gene data show CDR1 as SEHNR and CDR2 as FQNEAQ (reference sequence). There are 14 residues in the CDR3. CDR3 in amino acids: CASSLGQTYYEQYF. The CDR3 nucleotides are TGTGCCAGCAGCCTTGGACAGACCTACTACGAGCAGTACTTC.

This clone was detected only once. The CDR3 spells CASSVLAGENNEQFF. CDR3 bases: TGTGCCAGCAGTGTGCTAGCGGGTGAGAACAATGAGCAGTTCTTC. This rearrangement joins TRBV6-1 to TRBJ2-1; 8 bases agree with TRBD2. Germline CDR1 and CDR2: MNHNS and SASEGT. The CDR3 runs to 15 residues. V trimming: 4 bases; J trimming: 5 bases; junction bases outside the gene matches: 7.

J is TRBJ2-1 and V is TRBV28, with a tentative D call TRBD2 (6 bases). The ends were cut back, 4 bases at V and 14 bases at J, with 12 bases in the middle. Germline CDR1 MDHEN, CDR2 SYDVKM. CDR3 length: 11 residues. CDR3: CASSSWTIEFF. In DNA form, the CDR3 reads TGTGCCAGCAGTTCGTGGACTATCGAGTTCTTC.

V gene TRBV28 combines with J gene TRBJ1-4; 7 nucleotides align to TRBD1. The CDR3 consists of 19 residues. Germline V gene sequence: CDR1 MDHEN, CDR2 SYDVKM. The V segment lost 6 bases and the J segment 1 base; nucleotides outside the gene matches: 17. In DNA, the CDR3 is TGTGCCAGCAGAAGCAGATGGGACAGAGCCTATGAAACTAATGAAAAACTGTTTTTT. Translating gives CASRSRWDRAYETNEKLFF.

The chain employs TRBV10-3 and TRBJ2-1; D perhaps matches TRBD2 (5 bases). Deletions cut 6 bases from V and 4 bases from J, with 10 bases between. The CDR3 is 13 amino acids. From germline, CDR1 is ENHRY and CDR2 SYGVKD. The CDR3 DNA reads as TGTGCCATCAGGCCCCGGACTTACAATGAGCAGTTCTTC. Translated, it gives CAIRPRTYNEQFF.

This clone was seen only once. This chain connects TRBV11-2 to TRBJ2-7, with 11 bases fitting TRBD2. There are 16 residues in the CDR3. V lost 5 bases, J lost 6 bases, and 12 bases stayed unmatched. The V gene's germline CDR1 is SGHAT and CDR2 FQNNGV. DNA of the CDR3: TGTGCCAGCAGCCCGCGCCCTTCACTAGCGGGAGTCGAGCAGTACTTC. This codes for CASSPRPSLAGVEQYF.

The genes are TRBV19 and TRBJ1-1; D may be TRBD1 (5 bases). The germline gives CDR1 LNHDA, CDR2 SQIVND (reference sequence). The CDR3 loop spans 14 amino acids. Deletions cut 5 bases from V and 3 bases from J, with 13 bases between. The CDR3 protein is CASSVQVGYTEAFF. Here the CDR3 DNA reads TGTGCCAGTAGTGTACAGGTAGGGTACACTGAAGCTTTCTTT.

A remark on this clone: Other DNA sequences in the sample encode the same CDR3. This chain joins TRBV5-6 and TRBJ2-3, with D tentatively TRBD2 (5 bases). The germline V and J ends were trimmed by 0 bases and 3 bases, with 5 bases remaining between them. The CDR3 is 13 amino acids. The V gene's germline CDR1 is SGHDT and CDR2 YYEEEE. In DNA, the CDR3 is TGTGCCAGCAGCTTGGCGGGGACAGATACGCAGTATTTT. Its protein product is CASSLAGTDTQYF.

In its sample, this clone was seen many times. The CDR3 region has the DNA TGTGCCAGCATTAAGTCACTCGGTGGCTACACCTTC. It yields the protein CASIKSLGGYTF. V and J are TRBV28 and TRBJ1-2, with D unclear. CDR3 length equals 12 residues. V gave up 7 bases and J gave up 7 bases, with 13 bases separating them. Germline loops: CDR1 MDHEN, CDR2 SYDVKM.

The chain employs TRBV5-4 and TRBJ2-7; perhaps TRBD1 as D (6 bases). Germline values: CDR1 SGHNT, CDR2 YYREEE (reference sequence). Trimming took off 0 bases at V and 4 bases at J, with 8 bases between the two ends. The CDR3 consists of 13 residues. The CDR3 spells CASSLAGQYEQYF. For the CDR3, the DNA is TGTGCCAGCAGCTTGGCTGGACAGTACGAGCAGTACTTC.

This chain joins TRBV18 and TRBJ1-4; possibly TRBD1 for D (6 bases). V was clipped by 2 bases and J by 7 bases, with 8 bases between them. The CDR3 is made up of 13 amino acids. Germline CDR1 reads KGHSH; CDR2 reads LQKENI. The CDR3 spells CASSPIQGEKLFF. Written as DNA, the CDR3 is TGTGCCAGCTCACCAATACAGGGTGAAAAACTGTTTTTT.

V usage is TRBV4-1 and J usage is TRBJ1-2, with 7 bases identical to TRBD1. Germline V gene sequence: CDR1 MGHRA, CDR2 YSYEKL. The CDR3 runs to 14 residues. Losses at the gene ends were 4 bases for V and 7 bases for J; bases not matched to a gene: 9. The CDR3 coding sequence is TGCGCCAGCAGCCCTCGACAGGGAGGGAGTGGCTACACCTTC. It specifies CASSPRQGGSGYTF.

CDR3 nucleotides: TGTGCCAGCAGCAATCCCTCTAGCGGAGGGATGGAGACCCAGTACTTC. Protein product: CASSNPSSGGMETQYF. The chain links TRBV5-4 to TRBJ2-5; 7 bases are shared with TRBD2. The junction had 14 bases not matched to a gene; V was cut back by 4 bases and J by 5 bases. The CDR3 loop spans 16 amino acids. In germline, CDR1 is SGHNT, CDR2 YYREEE (reference sequence).

This rearrangement joins TRBV11-2 to TRBJ2-5; D assignment may be TRBD1 or TRBD2 (5 bases each). CDR3 length: 15 residues. Germline V gene lookup returns CDR1 SGHAT and CDR2 FQNNGV. V dropped 5 bases and J dropped 2 bases, with 15 bases sitting between them. CDR3: CASSQQRGLQETQYF. CDR3 DNA: TGTGCCAGCAGCCAACAGAGGGGTCTTCAAGAGACCCAGTACTTC.

This clone was detected only a few times. The chain carries TRBV7-8 and TRBJ2-7; TRBD2 aligns across 7 bases. With V trimmed by 2 bases and J by 3 bases, 10 bases remained unmatched. Germline V gene lookup returns CDR1 SGHVS and CDR2 FQNEAQ. CDR3 length: 16 amino acids. CDR3 in amino acids: CASSLRLGLADYEQYF. DNA for the CDR3: TGTGCCAGCAGCTTAAGATTAGGCCTAGCGGACTACGAGCAGTACTTC. The full variable domain, completed using reference TRBV7-8 and TRBJ2-7, is GAGVSQSPRYKVAKRGQDVALRCDPISGHVSLFWYQQALGQGPEFLTYFQNEAQLDKSGLPSDRFFAERPEGSVSTLKIQRTQQEDSAVYLCASSLRLGLADYEQYFGPGTRLTVT.